The next 20 T cell receptor beta chains were all read from a single sample in a study of human T cells and chemical hapten exposure. Stated time point: patch test 3, about 24 weeks after DPC sensitization. As for treatment: therapeutic diphenylcyclopropenone sensitization with weekly scalp DPC. Each CDR3 protein gets one entry after TCRdb re-called the RACE reads with MiXCR. The sample records tens of thousands of distinct CDR3 sequences, roughly a tenth being singletons. Here the sequenced sample was whole blood, taken in connection with sensitization to the hapten diphenylcyclopropenone (DPC). These receptors were collected from a woman between 45 and 65 years old with alopecia areata. Some clones in this sample may be carry-over from other donors' samples.

As for this clonotype: This may stem from a read error, because a much larger clone lies one nucleotide away. The CDR3 does not end in the conserved phenylalanine or tryptophan, so this is likely a read error. CDR3: CASSQTGELFL. Written as DNA, the CDR3 is TGTGCCAGCAGCCAGACCGGGGAGCTGTTTCTT. This chain joins TRBV3-1 and TRBJ2-2; no clear D. Germline CDR1 LGHDT, CDR2 YNNKEL (reference sequence). V shed 3 bases and J shed 5 bases, with 1 base lying between them. CDR3 length: 11 amino acids.

The CDR3 bases are TGTGCCAGCAGCCAAGCGAGGGCCGCAGGAGAGACCCAGTACTTC. Encoded protein: CASSQARAAGETQYF. V usage is TRBV14 and J usage is TRBJ2-5; D perhaps matches TRBD2 (5 bases). V lost 1 base and J lost 4, with 13 bases in between. Looked up from germline, CDR1 is SGHDN and CDR2 is FVKESK. This CDR3 spans 15 amino acids.

V usage is TRBV5-1 and J usage is TRBJ2-3; perhaps D is TRBD1 or TRBD2 (6 bases each). The CDR3 extends over 15 amino acids. Germline V gives CDR1 SGHRS, CDR2 YFSETQ. The V and J ends lost 0 bases and 6 bases respectively, with 14 bases between them. CDR3 nucleotide sequence: TGCGCCAGCAGCTTGGGGTCCAGGGGAGGTGATACGCAGTATTTT. Residues: CASSLGSRGGDTQYF.

V gene TRBV29-1 combines with J gene TRBJ1-5, with a possible D match to TRBD1 (6 bases). Trimming pared 4 bases from V and 1 base from J, leaving 11 bases between. Looked up from germline, CDR1 is SQVTM and CDR2 is ANQGSEA. The CDR3 contains 14 residues. The CDR3 coding sequence is TGCAGCGTTGGAGTGGGGGCAAGCAATCAGCCCCAGCATTTT. Its protein product is CSVGVGASNQPQHF.

This clonotype was seen at least ten times. The chain joins TRBV20-1 to TRBJ2-1; weak D call: TRBD2 (6 bases). Germline V CDR1 and CDR2: DFQATT, SNEGSKA (reference sequence). The CDR3 is made up of 13 amino acids. V was clipped by 5 bases and J by 6 bases, with 14 bases between them. The CDR3 here is CSAPRDRSNEQFF. The CDR3 DNA reads as TGCAGTGCTCCGCGGGATCGAAGCAATGAGCAGTTCTTC.

This clonotype has more than one count but fewer than ten. V and J are TRBV12-5 and TRBJ1-5; a weak D match, TRBD1 (5 bases). V was shortened by 1 base and J by 6 bases, with 16 bases between the two germline ends. Germline lookup yields CDR1 LGHNT and CDR2 FRNRAP. This CDR3 is built from 16 residues. The CDR3 region is CASGLGAGENAQPQHF. Written as DNA, the CDR3 is TGTGCTAGTGGTTTGGGGGCGGGGGAAAACGCTCAGCCCCAGCATTTT.

The V gene is TRBV24-1, the J gene TRBJ1-2; 8 bases map to TRBD1. Per germline, CDR1 KGHDR and CDR2 SFDVKD. There are 14 residues in the CDR3. After removal of 7 bases from V and 4 bases from J, the junction contained 7 bases not matched to a gene. Written as DNA, the CDR3 is TGTGCCACCAGCCCGAGGCAGGGGGCCTATGGCTACACCTTC. Translating it yields CATSPRQGAYGYTF.

The table lists this clonotype with many counts. The chain couples TRBV18 to TRBJ2-2; 9 nucleotides match TRBD2. The CDR3 loop spans 17 amino acids. Per germline, CDR1 KGHSH and CDR2 LQKENI. The ends lost 1 base at V and 0 bases at J; junction bases unmatched: 3. CDR3: CASSPLASGANTGELFF. The CDR3 bases are TGTGCCAGCTCACCACTAGCTAGCGGGGCGAACACCGGGGAGCTGTTTTTT.

This clonotype was counted only a few times. The chain links TRBV20-1 to TRBJ2-1; 9 bases fit TRBD2. Per germline, CDR1 DFQATT and CDR2 SNEGSKA (reference sequence). After removal of 5 bases from V and 2 bases from J, the junction contained 13 bases not matched to a gene. CDR3 length equals 17 residues. The CDR3 DNA reads as TGCAGTGCTCCATCTCGAACCAGGACTAGCGCCTACAATGAGCAGTTCTTC. Translated, it gives CSAPSRTRTSAYNEQFF.

This clonotype was detected ten times or more. The V and J genes are TRBV5-4 and TRBJ2-1; tentatively, D is TRBD2 (5 bases). Trimming pared 4 bases from V and 4 bases from J, leaving 15 bases between. CDR3 length equals 15 residues. Per the germline V gene, CDR1 is SGHNT and CDR2 is YYREEE (reference sequence). In DNA form, the CDR3 reads TGTGCCAGCAGCGTGCCCGTTGGGGAGTACAATGAGCAGTTCTTC. Its protein product is CASSVPVGEYNEQFF.

This chain connects TRBV20-1 to TRBJ2-7; 8 nucleotides match TRBD1. Trimming took 6 bases from V and 0 from J; bases not matched to a gene: 13. This CDR3 region has 16 residues. Germline CDR1 is DFQATT and CDR2 is SNEGSKA (reference sequence). CDR3 sequence: CSAPLSGTGLSYEQYF. The CDR3 nucleotides read TGCAGTGCCCCTCTAAGTGGGACAGGCCTCTCCTACGAGCAGTACTTC.

This clonotype was picked up many times. This chain connects TRBV7-3 to TRBJ1-1, with 9 bases matching TRBD1. CDR3 length: 14 amino acids. Per germline, CDR1 SGHTA and CDR2 FQGTGA. Unmatched junction bases numbered 4, after V lost 4 bases and J lost 4 bases. The CDR3 region has the DNA TGTGCCAGCAGCTACGGACAGGGGTCCACTGAAGCTTTCTTT. As protein: CASSYGQGSTEAFF.

The V gene is TRBV4-3, the J gene TRBJ2-1; D might be TRBD2 (6 bases). In germline, CDR1 is LGHNA, CDR2 YSLEER. The CDR3 is 16 residues long. Trimming removed 0 bases at V and 7 bases at J, with 16 bases between. The CDR3 bases are TGCGCCAGCAGCCAAGATATGGTAGCGGAAACTAATGAGCAGTTCTTC. Translated: CASSQDMVAETNEQFF.

This clonotype has at least ten counts. The chain couples TRBV29-1 to TRBJ1-5, with a tentative D call TRBD1 (6 bases). Per germline, CDR1 SQVTM and CDR2 ANQGSEA. The CDR3 has 13 amino acids. The V gene lost 4 bases and the J gene lost 4 bases, with 11 bases spanning the gap. DNA for the CDR3: TGCAGCGTTGGGTTGGGGGCTAATCAGCCCCAGCATTTT. Translated: CSVGLGANQPQHF.

In this sample, this clonotype turned up many times. The V gene is TRBV28, the J gene TRBJ1-2, with 12 positions matching TRBD1. V was clipped by 6 bases and J by 4 bases; unmatched bases: 3. Per the germline V gene, CDR1 is MDHEN and CDR2 is SYDVKM. The CDR3 is made up of 14 amino acids. CDR3: CASRGQGALYGYTF. The CDR3 nucleotides read TGTGCCAGCAGGGGACAGGGGGCACTCTATGGCTACACCTTC.

In this sample, this clonotype turned up many times. The genes are TRBV5-1 and TRBJ2-2; 7 bases map to TRBD1. The CDR3 runs 16 residues. J was trimmed by 4 bases and V by 0 bases; bases with no gene match: 6. In germline, CDR1 is SGHRS, CDR2 YFSETQ. CDR3 bases: TGCGCCAGCAGCTTGGGCGACAGGGTTGGCACCGGGGAGCTGTTTTTT. Its protein is CASSLGDRVGTGELFF.

This clonotype turned up a few times. The V and J genes are TRBV11-3 and TRBJ2-3, with D unclear. Germline CDR1 is SGHNT and CDR2 is YENEEA. Trimming took 5 bases from V and 4 from J, leaving 13 bases between them. This CDR3 region has 14 residues. The CDR3 DNA sequence: TGTGCCAGCAGCCCGAGACGTGGTGCAGATACGCAGTATTTT. Translation gives CASSPRRGADTQYF.

This clonotype was found many times. The V and J genes are TRBV24-1 and TRBJ2-7; no firm D call. The CDR3 has 15 residues. Germline V CDR1 and CDR2: KGHDR, SFDVKD. The V and J ends lost 4 bases and 4 bases respectively, with 16 bases between them. This CDR3 is CATSDSANLGYEQYF. DNA for the CDR3: TGTGCCACCAGTGACTCCGCGAACCTAGGATACGAGCAGTACTTC.

This clonotype was seen only a few times. This chain joins TRBV10-3 and TRBJ1-2; D ambiguous. V lost 8 bases, J lost 3 bases, and 13 bases lay in between. The CDR3 loop spans 13 amino acids. CDR1 is ENHRY, CDR2 SYGVKD, per germline. Here the CDR3 reads CAISKDGDYGYTF. The CDR3 DNA follows: TGTGCCATCTCCAAGGACGGGGACTATGGCTACACCTTC.

This clonotype was counted only a few times. J is TRBJ2-1 and V is TRBV7-9, with 7 bases fitting TRBD2. Losses at the gene ends were 4 bases for V and 5 bases for J; bases not matched to a gene: 5. The CDR3 runs 14 residues. CDR1 SEHNR and CDR2 FQNEAQ come from the germline V gene (reference sequence). CDR3 loop: CASSSGLVHNEQFF. The CDR3 coding sequence is TGTGCCAGCAGCTCAGGACTAGTCCACAATGAGCAGTTCTTC.